Below, 11 T cell receptor beta chains from the same sample are listed, as sequenced in a study of T cell responses to AZD1222 COVID-19 vaccine. Measured with immunoSEQ multiplex PCR; TCRdb has only the in-frame clones, and not every one. The sample comprises 75,000 to 85,000 clones, roughly 85% of which are singletons, and roughly 10% rests with the top ten. The sequencing used peripheral blood, collected 28 days after the second AZD1222 dose. The receptor source for this set is an adult who received the AZD1222 COVID-19 vaccine.

The gene calls are TRBV7-2 and TRBJ1-3; no firm D call. The length of the CDR3 is 15 residues. Per the germline V gene, CDR1 is SGHTA and CDR2 is FQGNSA. V lost 4 bases and J lost 0, with 10 bases in between. The CDR3 spells CASSSTRSSGNTIYF. The CDR3 DNA follows: TGTGCCAGCAGCTCGACTCGGAGCTCTGGAAACACCATATATTTT.

The chain has TRBV25-1 and TRBJ1-2, with D tentatively TRBD1 (6 bases). The CDR3 is made up of 14 amino acids. Germline CDR1 reads MGHDK; CDR2 reads SYGVNS. The V end was cut by 4 bases, the J end by 3 bases, with 12 bases between. This CDR3 is CASSGFRGDYGYTF. CDR3 in DNA: TGTGCCAGCAGTGGGTTCAGGGGCGACTATGGCTACACCTTC.

The genes are TRBV7-9 and TRBJ2-3, with TRBD1 identical over 7 bases. Germline trimming cut 2 bases from V and 3 bases from J; bases unmatched to any gene: 5. This CDR3 spans 15 amino acids. The germline CDR1 and CDR2 sequences are SEHNR and FQNEAQ (reference sequence). CDR3 amino acids: CASSLPRGLTDTQYF. CDR3 bases: TGTGCCAGCAGCTTACCCAGGGGGTTAACAGATACGCAGTATTTT.

This chain connects TRBV19 to TRBJ1-1; D ambiguous. V lost 10 bases, J lost 4 bases, and 19 bases lay in between. Germline values: CDR1 LNHDA, CDR2 SQIVND (reference sequence). This CDR3 has 14 amino acids. CDR3 residues: CATTEWGRGTEAFF. CDR3 nucleotide sequence: TGTGCCACTACTGAGTGGGGAAGAGGCACTGAAGCTTTCTTT.

This clone was detected only once. This chain links TRBV3-1 (or the pseudogene TRBV3-2) with TRBJ2-2; the D call may be TRBD1 or TRBD2 (6 bases each). The CDR3 loop spans 16 amino acids. Trimming shortened V by 4 bases and J by 5 bases, and 17 bases separated the two germline ends. From germline, CDR1 is LGHDT and CDR2 YNNKEL (reference sequence). CDR3 region: CASSPPSGGWTGELFF. The CDR3 DNA follows: TGTGCCAGCAGCCCCCCGTCCGGGGGCTGGACCGGGGAGCTGTTTTTT.

The V call is TRBV7-9, the J call TRBJ1-3; no clear D gene. Trimming took 3 bases from V and 1 from J, leaving 7 bases between them. The CDR3 sequence is 14 residues long. The germline V gene has CDR1 SEHNR and CDR2 FQNEAQ (reference sequence). The CDR3, as DNA: TGTGCCAGCAGCTTGGACGGATCTGGAAACACCATATATTTT. Its translation is CASSLDGSGNTIYF.

The chain joins TRBV7-9 to TRBJ1-2, with TRBD1 as a possible D gene (6 bases). The CDR3 sequence is 13 residues long. Germline CDR1 and CDR2: SEHNR and FQNEAQ (reference sequence). Trimming stripped 8 bases from V and 4 bases from J, with 14 bases between. Here the CDR3 reads CASQGLLLYGYTF. In DNA, the CDR3 is TGTGCCAGCCAGGGGCTGTTACTCTATGGCTACACCTTC.

This chain uses TRBV5-4 with TRBJ2-5; no clear D gene. V was clipped by 4 bases and J by 5 bases, with 12 bases between them. Germline CDR1 and CDR2: SGHNT and YYREEE (reference sequence). This CDR3 contains 13 residues. CDR3 protein: CASSRPGSETQYF. The DNA for the CDR3 is TGTGCCAGCAGCCGACCCGGCTCCGAGACCCAGTACTTC.

The J gene is TRBJ2-2, the V gene TRBV5-1; 10 nucleotides match TRBD2. Trimming cost V 8 bases and J 3 bases; bases outside gene matches: 7. Germline-derived CDR1 and CDR2 are SGHRS and YFSETQ. The CDR3 spans 15 residues. DNA for the CDR3: TGCGCCAGTACCTTAGCGGGGGGATACACCGGGGAGCTGTTTTTT. It codes for CASTLAGGYTGELFF.

In this sample, this clone turned up once. The chain employs TRBV7-9 and TRBJ1-4, with D tentatively TRBD1 (5 bases). The CDR3 spans 15 residues. The V and J ends lost 7 bases and 1 base respectively, with 13 bases between them. The germline CDR1 and CDR2 sequences are SEHNR and FQNEAQ (reference sequence). The CDR3 sequence: CASTSNGGTNEKLFF. CDR3 nucleotides: TGTGCCAGCACTTCAAACGGGGGAACTAATGAAAAACTGTTTTTT.

As concerns this clone: Other nucleotide sequences from this sample produce the same CDR3. The chain uses TRBV18 and TRBJ1-1; 8 bases map to TRBD1. Germline CDR1 and CDR2: KGHSH and LQKENI. The CDR3 is made up of 14 amino acids. V trimming: 4 bases; J trimming: 1 base; junction bases outside the gene matches: 2. CDR3 in amino acids: CASSRDRGNTEAFF. CDR3 bases: TGTGCCAGCTCACGAGACAGGGGGAACACTGAAGCTTTCTTT. Full variable domain (rest looked up from reference TRBV18 and TRBJ1-1): NAGVMQNPRHLVRRRGQEARLRCSPMKGHSHVYWYRQLPEEGLKFMVYLQKENIIDESGMPKERFSAEFPKEGPSILRIQQVVRGDSAAYFCASSRDRGNTEAFFGQGTRLTVV.